The TCR beta chain under discussion was sequenced for a study of blood T cell repertoires in COVID-19 (TCRdb year 2020). As for the study more broadly: The collaborator samples originated in the United States, Italy and Spain and spanned the acute and convalescent phases of COVID-19. Sample metadata almost always included a de-identified subject ID, COVID-19 status, age in years and sex. Deeply sampled blood TCRbeta repertoires from subjects exposed to, actively infected with, or recovered from COVID-19 were included in the dataset. The samples were drawn from the first 160 participants of the ongoing ImmuneRACE study and from 1,254 subjects provided by 6 global collaborators. The material from the prospective study consisted of cDNA or gDNA derived from T cells, B-cell-depleted T cells, or PBMCs. The repertoires were released in a freely available public database intended as a resource for research on the immune response to SARS-CoV-2. Where available, HLA class I and class II types were obtained from metadata supplied by the sample provider rather than from assay-based typing. The paper's findings and limits, for the study overall: The amount of clinical and demographic metadata varied by source and participant and was provided uncurated.

This clone showed up just a few times. This clone's antigen is unknown. No base quality information exists; no much larger clone differs at one position. From its cysteine to its phenylalanine, the CDR3 spans 16 amino acids. This entry keeps only the CDR3 DNA: 48 bases, framed from base 1. Unmatched junction bases come to 7, with V trimmed by 2 bases and J by 4 bases. Per the germline V gene, SGHRS is the CDR1 and YFSETQ is the CDR2. Each collaborating institution followed its own protocols to collect whole blood in K2EDTA tubes. For TCRbeta analysis, collaborators shipped samples in one of three forms: frozen whole blood, isolated PBMCs, or DNA extracted from either of those sample types. TCRbeta CDR3 regions were amplified from genomic DNA using the immunoSEQ Assay, a bias-controlled multiplex PCR. The authors processed their data as follows. The number of nucleated cells in each sample was estimated by amplification of reference gene primers within the assay. Sequence reads were collapsed and filtered to measure the absolute abundance of every unique TCRbeta CDR3 rearrangement. For each sample, productive Simpson clonality was calculated by taking the square root of Simpson's diversity index across productive rearrangements. Here the immuneACCESS table is served through TCRdb, limited to in-frame sequences with V and J called. Missing clones are a known gap in these copies; in checked studies unresolved V genes cover under half, and the rest lacks a known reason. The D gene and trimming were derived from the DNA, and the V and J assignments and clone size from that table. Present in this sample are 35,000 to 55,000 clones, about nine tenths of which were seen just once. In total, the top ten clones hold 15% to 20% of the sample.

The chain is encoded by TRBV5-1 joined to TRBJ2-1, with 9 middle bases fitting TRBD2. The clonotype originates from a man between 65 and 85 years old with active COVID-19. The sample taken for sequencing was peripheral blood. This receptor has the CDR3 CASSLSPAGGYNEQFF. The DNA sequence is given as TGCGCCAGCAGCTTAAGCCCAGCGGGAGGTTACAATGAGCAGTTCTTC.